These 8 T cell receptor beta chains share one sample of origin, sequenced in a study of T cells after yellow fever vaccination (dated by TCRdb to between 2019 and 2020). Libraries were made using 5' RACE. These reads were obtained on an Illumina HiSeq 2500. TCRdb reanalyzed the raw reads on its own, using fastp at Q25 for trimming and MiXCR for clone calling, and kept in-frame beta chains. Each CDR3 protein gets just one entry, which takes the most common genes and DNA from the rows behind it. Here the sample has 170,000 or so distinct CDR3 sequences; roughly 6.2% occur a single time. The top ten constitute 2.9% of the sample. Per the publication, the treatment or condition label means: live attenuated yellow fever vaccine strain. The source was CD4+ T cells sorted from PBMCs, collected on the day of the first yellow fever vaccination. All receptors come from a man younger than 30 who received the YFV17D yellow fever vaccine.

The chain has TRBV5-6 and TRBJ2-2; weak D call: TRBD1 (5 bases). Germline loops: CDR1 SGHDT, CDR2 YYEEEE. With 7 bases removed from V and 7 bases from J, the gap between germline ends came to 14 bases. The CDR3 spans 13 residues. As DNA, the CDR3 is TGTGCCAGCGGCCTGGGGCACATCGGGGAGCTGTTTTTT. It encodes CASGLGHIGELFF.

This clonotype came up many times. V usage is TRBV30 and J usage is TRBJ1-5; TRBD1 is a possible D gene (6 bases). V was cut by 1 base and J by 6 bases, with 7 bases left in between. Germline loops: CDR1 GTSNPN, CDR2 SVGIG (reference sequence). The CDR3 loop spans 12 amino acids. The CDR3 DNA is TGTGCCTGGAGTGGAGGGGGTCAGCCCCAGCATTTT. Translation gives CAWSGGGQPQHF.

Of note for this clonotype: Germline is not matched at one junction end, which may reflect a read error. The chain links TRBV7-3 to TRBJ2-3; D call uncertain. Per the germline V gene, CDR1 is SGHTA and CDR2 is FQGTGA. This CDR3 is 16 amino acids long. CDR3 DNA: TGTGCCTGCAGCTTAAAGGGTCCAGGTCGGTCGGATACGCAGTATTTT. It is translated as CACSLKGPGRSDTQYF. The whole variable domain, filled in from reference TRBV7-3 and TRBJ2-3, reads GAGVSQTPSNKVTEKGKYVELRCDPISGHTALYWYRQSLGQGPEFLIYFQGTGAADDSGLPNDRFFAVRPEGSVSTLKIQRTERGDSAVYLCACSLKGPGRSDTQYFGPGTRLTVL.

The chain combines TRBV29-1 with TRBJ2-3; 11 bases match TRBD2. The CDR3 totals 14 residues. The germline V gene encodes CDR1 SQVTM and CDR2 ANQGSEA. The V gene end was trimmed by 5 bases and the J gene end by 5 bases; junction bases not matched to a gene: 6. In nucleotides, the CDR3 is TGCAGCGTTCGTATAGCGGGGGGGCAAGATACGCAGTATTTT. Translated: CSVRIAGGQDTQYF.

This clonotype is medium-sized by share. The chain carries TRBV20-1 and TRBJ1-1; no clear D gene. Looked up from germline, CDR1 is DFQATT and CDR2 is SNEGSKA (reference sequence). V gave up 6 bases and J gave up 1 base, with 12 bases separating them. This CDR3 region has 13 residues. The CDR3 region has the DNA TGCAGTGCCCCCAGTGTGGCGAACACTGAAGCTTTCTTT. Residues: CSAPSVANTEAFF.

There are many counts of this clonotype. The chain joins TRBV29-1 to TRBJ1-1, with 7 bases lining up with TRBD1. Germline values: CDR1 SQVTM, CDR2 ANQGSEA. V was pared by 6 bases and J by 4 bases, with 8 bases of the junction left unmatched. This CDR3 comprises 13 residues. For the CDR3, the DNA is TGCAGCGTCGCTGGACAGGAAAGCACTGAAGCTTTCTTT. Translation gives CSVAGQESTEAFF.

V is TRBV6-2 or TRBV6-3 and J is TRBJ2-7, with D maybe TRBD1 (5 bases). V was clipped by 8 bases and J by 4 bases, with 15 bases between them. Germline CDR1 reads MNHEY; CDR2 reads SVGEGT. The CDR3 is 13 amino acids. In nucleotides, the CDR3 is TGTGCCAGCGGTGGGCAGGGTCAATACGAGCAGTACGTC. This gives the protein CASGGQGQYEQYV.

This clonotype was detected a few times. The germline gene is not matched at one end of the junction; a read error may be the cause. The genes are TRBV29-1 and TRBJ1-5; D not resolved. The CDR3 is made up of 13 amino acids. Per germline, CDR1 SQVTM and CDR2 ANQGSEA. The CDR3: CRVAEHQNQPQHF. The CDR3, as DNA: TGCAGAGTTGCAGAGCACCAGAATCAGCCCCAGCATTTT.